The 28 T cell receptor beta chains below were found in one sample sequenced in a study of beta chain features in type 1 diabetes. As every portion of the isolated RNA was reverse transcribed, the sequencing read expressed TCRB transcripts. This table comes from immunoSEQ multiplex PCR, and its TCRdb copy is limited to in-frame clones, with some not included. In the table there are about 150,000 clones, approximately 10% of which are singletons. The source material was central memory CD4+ T cells from blood. The receptors stem from a man younger than 35 in good health.

V gene TRBV11-1 combines with J gene TRBJ2-6, with a tentative D call TRBD2 (5 bases). Germline V lookup: CDR1 SGHAT, CDR2 FQDESV (reference sequence). This CDR3 has 15 residues. Trimming left V 6 bases short and J 2 bases short, with 11 bases between. The CDR3 loop reads CASSPGDAGANVLTF. The CDR3 nucleotides read TGTGCCAGCAGTCCCGGGGATGCTGGGGCCAACGTCCTGACTTTC.

This clone was observed once. V gene TRBV6-5 combines with J gene TRBJ1-4; D is perhaps TRBD1 (5 bases). Germline lookup yields CDR1 MNHEY and CDR2 SVGAGI. Trimming shortened V by 6 bases and J by 8 bases, and 19 bases separated the two germline ends. The CDR3 runs to 15 residues. This chain's CDR3 is CASRSGAQSIEKLFF. The CDR3 nucleotides read TGTGCCAGCAGGAGTGGGGCCCAAAGCATCGAAAAACTGTTTTTT.

This clone came up a few times. The chain couples TRBV30 to TRBJ1-3, with 8 nucleotides matching TRBD1. The CDR3 runs to 14 residues. J was trimmed by 3 bases and V by 8 bases; bases with no gene match: 9. Germline values: CDR1 GTSNPN, CDR2 SVGIG (reference sequence). The CDR3 sequence: CAVTPGGDGNTIYF. CDR3 in DNA: TGTGCCGTCACCCCAGGGGGCGATGGAAACACCATATATTTT.

The chain combines TRBV5-1 with TRBJ2-2, with 12 bases fitting TRBD1. The CDR3 totals 15 residues. Germline loops: CDR1 SGHRS, CDR2 YFSETQ. The trim removed 4 bases at V and 3 bases at J, leaving 1 base unmatched. As DNA, the CDR3 is TGCGCCAGCAGCGGGGACAGGGGGCACACCGGGGAGCTGTTTTTT. This gives the protein CASSGDRGHTGELFF.

This clone was seen only a few times. The genes are TRBV18 and TRBJ2-3; D gene unclear. V lost 3 bases to trimming and J lost 6 bases, with 10 bases between them. The CDR3 covers 13 residues. Germline assignment: CDR1 KGHSH and CDR2 LQKENI. The DNA for the CDR3 is TGTGCCAGCTCACCGATCTGGGTCGATACGCAGTATTTT. This gives the protein CASSPIWVDTQYF.

CDR3 sequence: CSVPTYNEQFF. The CDR3 region has the DNA TGCAGCGTTCCGACCTACAATGAGCAGTTCTTC. The chain links TRBV29-1 to TRBJ2-1, with D uncertain. The V gene's germline CDR1 is SQVTM and CDR2 ANQGSEA. The CDR3 has 11 amino acids. Trimming removed 5 bases at V and 2 bases at J, with 4 bases between.

This clone was detected a few times. This sequence joins TRBV5-4 and TRBJ2-6, with 7 positions matching TRBD2. Germline V lookup: CDR1 SGHNT, CDR2 YYREEE (reference sequence). CDR3 length: 16 amino acids. With V trimmed by 0 bases and J by 2 bases, 2 bases remained unmatched. The CDR3 is CASSLAAGAGANVLTF. The CDR3 region has the DNA TGTGCCAGCAGCTTGGCCGCGGGGGCTGGGGCCAACGTCCTGACTTTC.

The CDR3 DNA reads as TGCAGCGTTCTTACAGGGAGCAATGAAGCTTTCTTT. This sequence encodes CSVLTGSNEAFF. V and J are TRBV29-1 and TRBJ1-1; possibly TRBD1 for D (6 bases). Germline values: CDR1 SQVTM, CDR2 ANQGSEA. V lost 5 bases to trimming and J lost 7 bases, with 14 bases between them. This CDR3 comprises 12 residues.

The chain carries TRBV9 and TRBJ2-2; D is unresolved. Between the trimmed V and J ends, which lost 3 bases and 3 bases, there was a span of 12 bases. The CDR3 covers 15 residues. CDR1 is SGDLS and CDR2 is YYNGEE in the germline V gene. CDR3 coding DNA: TGTGCCAGCAGCGCGTCAGCTAGGCACACCGGGGAGCTGTTTTTT. Its protein product is CASSASARHTGELFF.

CDR3 protein: CASSDRFSNQPQHF. CDR3 DNA: TGTGCCAGCAGCGACAGGTTTAGCAATCAGCCCCAGCATTTT. V usage is TRBV2 and J usage is TRBJ1-5; a possible D gene is TRBD1 (6 bases). The CDR3 is 14 residues long. The germline gives CDR1 SNHLY, CDR2 FYNNEI. V lost 6 bases and J 0 bases, leaving 9 bases between the germline ends.

This clone was counted between two and nine times. The chain is built from TRBV28 and TRBJ2-1; 7 nucleotides match TRBD2. The germline gives CDR1 MDHEN, CDR2 SYDVKM. The V and J ends lost 3 bases and 7 bases, in that order; junction bases with no gene match: 18. The CDR3 runs to 18 residues. The CDR3 is CASSFSGKGRGPGNEQFF. The CDR3 DNA follows: TGTGCCAGCAGTTTCTCCGGTAAAGGGAGGGGTCCTGGAAATGAGCAGTTCTTC. Complete variable domain (other parts from reference TRBV28 and TRBJ2-1): DVKVTQSSRYLVKRTGEKVFLECVQDMDHENMFWYRQDPGLGLRLIYFSYDVKMKEKGDIPEGYSVSREKKERFSLILESASTNQTSMYLCASSFSGKGRGPGNEQFFGPGTRLTVL.

This chain uses TRBV4-3 with TRBJ2-5, with D perhaps TRBD1 (5 bases). The CDR3 is 15 residues long. The germline V gene has CDR1 LGHNA and CDR2 YSLEER. V lost 1 base, J lost 1 base, and 10 bases lay in between. The CDR3 sequence: CASSQGTQRQETQYF. CDR3 coding DNA: TGCGCCAGCAGCCAAGGGACACAGCGCCAAGAGACCCAGTACTTC.

Here the CDR3 reads CASSLVWDGARGGYTF. The CDR3, as DNA: TGTGCCAGCAGCCTCGTATGGGATGGGGCCAGGGGAGGCTACACCTTC. The genes are TRBV7-2 and TRBJ1-2; D may be TRBD1 (6 bases). The germline CDR1 and CDR2 sequences are SGHTA and FQGNSA. The ends were cut back, 5 bases at V and 8 bases at J, with 24 bases in the middle. This CDR3 region has 16 residues.

V usage is TRBV2 and J usage is TRBJ2-7; 9 bases agree with TRBD1. J gave up 2 bases and V 4 bases, and 3 bases lay outside the gene matches. This CDR3 is built from 14 residues. Germline CDR1 SNHLY, CDR2 FYNNEI. The CDR3: CASSAGQGPYEQYF. CDR3 coding DNA: TGTGCCAGCAGTGCCGGACAGGGGCCCTACGAGCAGTACTTC.

The V gene is TRBV29-1, the J gene TRBJ2-6; D call uncertain. Germline V gives CDR1 SQVTM, CDR2 ANQGSEA. The CDR3 loop spans 13 amino acids. Trimming removed 5 bases from V and 1 base from J, with 6 bases in between. This CDR3 is CSVTRSGANVLTF. The CDR3 DNA follows: TGCAGCGTTACCAGGTCTGGGGCCAACGTCCTGACTTTC.

This clone was recorded at least ten times. The V gene is TRBV30, the J gene TRBJ2-7; D ambiguous. Germline V gene sequence: CDR1 GTSNPN, CDR2 SVGIG (reference sequence). The CDR3 covers 15 residues. Trimming pared 1 base from V and 2 bases from J, leaving 15 bases between. CDR3 protein: CAWSAYFGPTYEQYF. CDR3 in DNA: TGTGCCTGGAGTGCCTACTTTGGCCCGACCTACGAGCAGTACTTC.

This clone was found a few times. The chain is built from TRBV25-1 and TRBJ2-7; tentatively, D is TRBD1 (5 bases). The CDR3 runs to 14 residues. The V gene lost 4 bases and the J gene lost 3 bases, with 13 bases spanning the gap. Germline CDR1 is MGHDK and CDR2 is SYGVNS. CDR3 bases: TGTGCCAGCAGTGGGGTAGGGGATTTCTACGAGCAGTACTTC. Residues: CASSGVGDFYEQYF.

This clone has a handful of counts. This chain links TRBV5-1 with TRBJ2-3; 7 bases line up with TRBD1. Losses at the gene ends were 0 bases for V and 2 bases for J; bases not matched to a gene: 6. CDR1 is SGHRS and CDR2 is YFSETQ in the germline V gene. This CDR3 is 16 amino acids long. CDR3 nucleotides: TGCGCCAGCAGCTTGGACGTGACAGGGACCACAGATACGCAGTATTTT. As protein: CASSLDVTGTTDTQYF.

This clone has a handful of counts. The chain uses TRBV27 and TRBJ1-5, with 7 bases matching TRBD1. There are 16 residues in the CDR3. Per the germline V gene, CDR1 is MNHEY and CDR2 is SMNVEV (reference sequence). After removal of 6 bases from V and 7 bases from J, the junction contained 15 bases not matched to a gene. The CDR3 loop is CASSLTNTGAGQPQHF. Here the CDR3 DNA reads TGTGCCAGCAGCCTCACGAACACAGGGGCGGGGCAGCCCCAGCATTTT.

The chain couples TRBV7-2 to TRBJ2-4, with TRBD1 matching over 7 bases. CDR1 SGHTA and CDR2 FQGNSA come from the germline V gene. Unmatched junction bases numbered 6, after V lost 7 bases and J lost 0 bases. This CDR3 comprises 15 residues. CDR3 DNA: TGTGCCAGCAACCCGGGACAGTTAGCCAAAAACATTCAGTACTTC. It codes for CASNPGQLAKNIQYF. The full variable domain, completed using reference TRBV7-2 and TRBJ2-4, is GAGVSQSPSNKVTEKGKDVELRCDPISGHTALYWYRQSLGQGLEFLIYFQGNSAPDKSGLPSDRFSAERTGGSVSTLTIQRTQQEDSAVYLCASNPGQLAKNIQYFGAGTRLSVL.

The chain is built from TRBV7-2 and TRBJ1-6; tentative D call: TRBD1 (6 bases). V gave up 1 base and J gave up 10 bases, with 14 bases separating them. The V gene's germline CDR1 is SGHTA and CDR2 FQGNSA. This CDR3 is 15 amino acids long. The CDR3 is CASSLEAGGGSPLHF. CDR3 coding DNA: TGTGCCAGCAGCTTAGAAGCCGGGGGCGGATCACCCCTCCACTTT.

This clone was counted only a few times. This CDR3 reads CASSFLNSGANEQFF. The CDR3 DNA reads as TGTGCCAGCAGTTTCCTGAACAGTGGTGCGAATGAGCAGTTCTTC. The V call is TRBV28, the J call TRBJ2-1, with unresolved D. Between the trimmed V and J ends, which lost 3 bases and 7 bases, there was a span of 16 bases. In germline, CDR1 is MDHEN, CDR2 SYDVKM. The CDR3 extends over 15 amino acids.

This clone was found a few times. V usage is TRBV6-5 and J usage is TRBJ1-2, with D maybe TRBD1 (5 bases). Germline CDR1 and CDR2: MNHEY and SVGAGI. Trimming took off 10 bases at V and 2 bases at J, with 14 bases between the two ends. The length of the CDR3 is 13 residues. CDR3 sequence: CAISRGTNYGYTF. CDR3 DNA sequence: TGTGCCATCTCACGGGGCACCAACTATGGCTACACCTTC.

This chain links TRBV7-2 with TRBJ2-5, with D perhaps TRBD2 (5 bases). Trimming pared 5 bases from V and 4 bases from J, leaving 20 bases between. The CDR3 sequence is 16 residues long. The germline CDR1 and CDR2 sequences are SGHTA and FQGNSA. Here the CDR3 reads CASSPTRSGVGETQYF. The DNA of the CDR3 is TGTGCCAGCAGCCCCACTAGGTCGGGTGTGGGAGAGACCCAGTACTTC.

This clone was observed at least ten times. The chain combines TRBV7-8 with TRBJ2-6, with TRBD1 as a possible D gene (5 bases). The V gene lost 0 bases and the J gene lost 0 bases, with 6 bases spanning the gap. The CDR3 covers 16 residues. The germline gives CDR1 SGHVS, CDR2 FQNEAQ. The CDR3 DNA follows: TGTGCCAGCAGCTTAGCAGGGGCCTCTGGGGCCAACGTCCTGACTTTC. Translating gives CASSLAGASGANVLTF.

This clone has a handful of counts. This sequence joins TRBV29-1 and TRBJ2-7, with 9 bases identical to TRBD1. J lost 4 bases, V lost 7 bases, and 8 bases had no gene match. Germline CDR1 is SQVTM and CDR2 is ANQGSEA. This CDR3 comprises 13 residues. CDR3 bases: TGCAGCGCTGGACAGGGGAAGGTTTACGAGCAGTACTTC. Protein product: CSAGQGKVYEQYF.

The chain carries TRBV30 and TRBJ1-1; a weak D match, TRBD1 (5 bases). The germline CDR1 and CDR2 sequences are GTSNPN and SVGIG (reference sequence). This CDR3 has 18 residues. V shed 1 base and J shed 1 base, with 22 bases lying between them. In DNA, the CDR3 is TGTGCCTGGAGTGGGGGCGGGGTAAGCTTCGGACCGAACACTGAAGCTTTCTTT. It translates to CAWSGGGVSFGPNTEAFF.

This clone was recorded a few times. V and J are TRBV9 and TRBJ1-2; possible D gene TRBD1, 6 bases. CDR3 length: 16 residues. The V gene lost 2 bases and the J gene lost 6 bases, with 20 bases spanning the gap. Germline V lookup: CDR1 SGDLS, CDR2 YYNGEE. The CDR3 sequence is CASSVAPSGQGNGYTF. The CDR3 DNA follows: TGTGCCAGCAGCGTGGCCCCCTCTGGCCAGGGGAATGGCTACACCTTC. Full variable domain (missing parts from reference TRBV9 and TRBJ1-2): DSGVTQTPKHLITATGQRVTLRCSPRSGDLSVYWYQQSLDQGLQFLIQYYNGEERAKGNILERFSAQQFPDLHSELNLSSLELGDSALYFCASSVAPSGQGNGYTFGSGTRLTVV.